Below are 27 T cell receptor beta chains sequenced from a single sample in a study of blood T cell repertoires in COVID-19. Using immunoSEQ multiplex PCR, the repertoire was profiled, and TCRdb retains in-frame clones only, with some absent. The sample has roughly 170,000 clones, approximately 84% seen once; the top ten hold 9.5% to 15%. Specimen: PBMCs or T cells enriched from blood (not recorded which). The receptor source for this set is a man between 50 and 59 years old who had recovered from COVID-19.

The genes are TRBV3-1 (or the pseudogene TRBV3-2) and TRBJ1-1; D is unclear. Germline V gene data show CDR1 as LGHDT and CDR2 as YNNKEL (reference sequence). The V gene lost 4 bases and the J gene lost 5 bases, with 14 bases spanning the gap. The CDR3 totals 14 residues. The CDR3 loop is CASSPVRGRTEAFF. CDR3 sequence (DNA): TGTGCCAGCAGCCCCGTTCGAGGGAGGACTGAAGCTTTCTTT.

This chain uses TRBV5-1 with TRBJ1-4; the D gene is possibly TRBD1 (6 bases). Germline CDR1 is SGHRS and CDR2 is YFSETQ. V dropped 5 bases and J dropped 0 bases, with 11 bases sitting between them. The CDR3 loop spans 15 amino acids. The CDR3 protein is CASSGGQATNEKLFF. The CDR3 coding sequence is TGCGCCAGCAGTGGGGGACAAGCAACTAATGAAAAACTGTTTTTT.

This chain uses TRBV11-2 with TRBJ2-1; D might be TRBD1 (8 bases). The CDR3 is 18 amino acids. In germline, CDR1 is SGHAT, CDR2 FQNNGV. Trimming shortened V by 4 bases and J by 4 bases, and 23 bases separated the two germline ends. As DNA, the CDR3 is TGTGCCAGCAGCTCCCGGGGGGCACTACAGGGGGTATACAATGAGCAGTTCTTC. Its protein product is CASSSRGALQGVYNEQFF. The full variable domain, its missing parts supplied by reference TRBV11-2 and TRBJ2-1, is EAGVAQSPRYKIIEKRQSVAFWCNPISGHATLYWYQQILGQGPKLLIQFQNNGVVDDSQLPKDRFSAERLKGVDSTLKIQPAKLEDSAVYLCASSSRGALQGVYNEQFFGPGTRLTVL.

With regard to this clone: The sample carries other DNA sequences with the same CDR3. The chain is built from TRBV5-1 and TRBJ1-1; D is unclear. Trimming shortened V by 0 bases and J by 0 bases, and 9 bases separated the two germline ends. Germline V gene sequence: CDR1 SGHRS, CDR2 YFSETQ. The CDR3 is made up of 15 amino acids. CDR3 DNA: TGCGCCAGCAGCTTGGATCCGGGAATGAACACTGAAGCTTTCTTT. This gives the protein CASSLDPGMNTEAFF. Looking up the rest from reference TRBV5-1 and TRBJ1-1 gives the full variable domain: KAGVTQTPRYLIKTRGQQVTLSCSPISGHRSVSWYQQTPGQGLQFLFEYFSETQRNKGNFPGRFSGRQFSNSRSEMNVSTLELGDSALYLCASSLDPGMNTEAFFGQGTRLTVV.

The rearrangement links TRBV7-2 to TRBJ1-1; TRBD1 agrees at 7 bases. This CDR3 has 15 residues. Germline V gene sequence: CDR1 SGHTA, CDR2 FQGNSA. V dropped 0 bases and J dropped 6; count of bases not matched to a gene: 7. CDR3 amino acids: CASSLAGRGDSEAFF. Here the CDR3 DNA reads TGTGCCAGCAGCTTAGCAGGCAGGGGGGACTCTGAAGCTTTCTTT.

The V call is TRBV4-3, the J call TRBJ1-2; TRBD1 is a possible D gene (6 bases). CDR1 is LGHNA, CDR2 YSLEER, per germline. The V and J ends lost 0 bases and 5 bases respectively, with 13 bases between them. This CDR3 spans 15 amino acids. CDR3 region: CASSQEEGGGYGYTF. As DNA, the CDR3 is TGCGCCAGCAGCCAAGAGGAGGGGGGAGGGTATGGCTACACCTTC.

V usage is TRBV7-2 and J usage is TRBJ2-4; 15 nucleotides align to TRBD2. V lost 4 bases and J lost 6; bases outside the gene matches: 4. The CDR3 is made up of 16 amino acids. Per germline, CDR1 SGHTA and CDR2 FQGNSA. In DNA, the CDR3 is TGTGCCAGCAGCTCGGGACTAGCGGGGGGAAGAAACATTCAGTACTTC. Residues: CASSSGLAGGRNIQYF.

The V and J genes are TRBV7-9 and TRBJ1-5; a possible D gene is TRBD1 (6 bases). V lost 4 bases to trimming and J lost 3 bases, with 13 bases between them. The CDR3 length is 15 residues. In germline, CDR1 is SEHNR, CDR2 FQNEAQ (reference sequence). The CDR3 sequence: CASSSTTGSNQPQHF. The CDR3 region has the DNA TGTGCCAGCAGCTCAACAACAGGGTCCAATCAGCCCCAGCATTTT. Based on the CDR3 plus reference TRBV7-9 and TRBJ1-5, the full variable domain is DTGVSQNPRHKITKRGQNVTFRCDPISEHNRLYWYRQTLGQGPEFLTYFQNEAQLEKSRLLSDRFSAERPKGSFSTLEIQRTEQGDSAMYLCASSSTTGSNQPQHFGDGTRLSIL.

The V gene is TRBV20-1, the J gene TRBJ1-2; 7 bases line up with TRBD1. The CDR3 spans 13 residues. Per the germline V gene, CDR1 is DFQATT and CDR2 is SNEGSKA (reference sequence). The J segment lost 2 bases and the V segment lost 3 bases, leaving 3 bases of the junction unmatched. Here the CDR3 reads CSASKQGNYGYTF. CDR3 nucleotide sequence: TGCAGTGCTAGTAAACAGGGGAACTATGGCTACACCTTC.

The chain employs TRBV29-1 and TRBJ1-4; TRBD1 is a possible D gene (5 bases). V lost 7 bases, J lost 8 bases, and 14 bases lay in between. The CDR3 has 12 residues. Per the germline V gene, CDR1 is SQVTM and CDR2 is ANQGSEA. The CDR3 loop is CSGGTAGEKLFF. CDR3 in DNA: TGCAGCGGGGGGACGGCCGGGGAAAAACTGTTTTTT.

V usage is TRBV9 and J usage is TRBJ1-3; 7 nucleotides align to TRBD1. The CDR3 totals 14 residues. Germline loops: CDR1 SGDLS, CDR2 YYNGEE. V was pared by 3 bases and J by 2 bases, with 2 bases of the junction left unmatched. CDR3 region: CASSGQGAGNTIYF. The CDR3 region has the DNA TGTGCCAGCAGCGGCCAGGGGGCTGGAAACACCATATATTTT.

The genes are TRBV7-8 and TRBJ1-2; TRBD1 aligns across 8 bases. Per germline, CDR1 SGHVS and CDR2 FQNEAQ. The CDR3 contains 16 residues. V was pared by 5 bases and J by 5 bases, with 13 bases of the junction left unmatched. In nucleotides, the CDR3 is TGTGCCAGCAGCCCCCTGGCGACAGGGGCGGATTATGGCTACACCTTC. This codes for CASSPLATGADYGYTF. The full variable domain, its missing parts supplied by reference TRBV7-8 and TRBJ1-2, is GAGVSQSPRYKVAKRGQDVALRCDPISGHVSLFWYQQALGQGPEFLTYFQNEAQLDKSGLPSDRFFAERPEGSVSTLKIQRTQQEDSAVYLCASSPLATGADYGYTFGSGTRLTVV.

The rearrangement uses TRBV19 and TRBJ1-5; no firm D call. This CDR3 has 13 residues. The germline gives CDR1 LNHDA, CDR2 SQIVND (reference sequence). V was pared by 6 bases and J by 0 bases, with 6 bases between. The CDR3: CASRHYSNQPQHF. In DNA form, the CDR3 reads TGTGCCAGTAGACATTATAGCAATCAGCCCCAGCATTTT.

The V call is TRBV3-1 (or the pseudogene TRBV3-2), the J call TRBJ2-1; maybe TRBD2 (5 bases). The V gene's germline CDR1 is LGHDT and CDR2 YNNKEL (reference sequence). V gave up 1 base and J gave up 8 bases, with 15 bases separating them. The CDR3 is 15 residues long. The CDR3 loop is CASSQGTGQWDEQFF. In nucleotides, the CDR3 is TGTGCCAGCAGCCAAGGGACTGGGCAATGGGATGAGCAGTTCTTC.

V gene TRBV12-5 combines with J gene TRBJ2-1, with 10 bases identical to TRBD2. V shed 2 bases, J shed 2 bases, and the junction held 6 bases outside the gene matches. CDR3 size: 17 residues. Germline V gives CDR1 LGHNT, CDR2 FRNRAP. CDR3: CASGLWETSGAYNEQFF. The CDR3 region has the DNA TGTGCTAGTGGTTTGTGGGAAACTAGCGGGGCCTACAATGAGCAGTTCTTC.

The V call is TRBV3-1 (or the pseudogene TRBV3-2), the J call TRBJ1-1, with D tentatively TRBD1 (5 bases). Trimming cost V 10 bases and J 8 bases, with 11 bases left between them. This CDR3 is built from 10 residues. CDR1 and CDR2 (germline): LGHDT, YNNKEL (reference sequence). The CDR3 nucleotides read TGTGCCACGGGGGAGGGGGAAGCTTTCTTT. Amino acids: CATGEGEAFF.

This chain joins TRBV2 and TRBJ2-5, with D unresolved. The CDR3 covers 11 residues. Germline values: CDR1 SNHLY, CDR2 FYNNEI. V was pared by 7 bases and J by 2 bases, with 5 bases between. The CDR3 reads CASNLQETQYF. As DNA, the CDR3 is TGTGCCAGCAATCTTCAAGAGACCCAGTACTTC.

The chain carries TRBV7-3 and TRBJ1-3; D is uncertain. V lost 5 bases and J lost 0, with 14 bases in between. CDR3 length equals 16 residues. Germline lookup yields CDR1 SGHTA and CDR2 FQGTGA. CDR3 coding DNA: TGTGCCAGCAGCCTCGGTGGACGGGGCTCTGGAAACACCATATATTTT. This sequence encodes CASSLGGRGSGNTIYF.

The CDR3 loop is CASSRDPGAGELFF. The CDR3 DNA sequence: TGTGCCAGCAGTCGGGACCCGGGGGCCGGGGAGCTGTTTTTT. The gene calls are TRBV27 and TRBJ2-2; maybe TRBD2 (6 bases). Trimming cost V 5 bases and J 6 bases, with 13 bases left between them. Germline CDR1 MNHEY, CDR2 SMNVEV (reference sequence). The CDR3 has 14 residues.

In this sample, this clone turned up a few times. The V and J genes are TRBV5-1 and TRBJ1-6; maybe TRBD1 (6 bases). This CDR3 spans 14 amino acids. Deletions cut 4 bases from V and 6 bases from J, with 11 bases between. Germline V gene data show CDR1 as SGHRS and CDR2 as YFSETQ. The CDR3 region has the DNA TGCGCCAGCAGCGCGGACAGATTTAATTCACCCCTCCACTTT. This encodes CASSADRFNSPLHF.

In nucleotides, the CDR3 is TGTGCCAGCTCACCATCGGGTCACGCTTTCGAAGCTTTCTTT. Protein: CASSPSGHAFEAFF. V gene TRBV18 combines with J gene TRBJ1-1, with D unclear. V was clipped by 2 bases and J by 8 bases, with 15 bases between them. The germline V gene encodes CDR1 KGHSH and CDR2 LQKENI. CDR3 size: 14 residues.

CDR3 nucleotide sequence: TGTGCCAGCAGCTCTAGAGGGGGGGCGAGTGAGCAGTTCTTC. Translated: CASSSRGGASEQFF. The chain joins TRBV11-1 to TRBJ2-1; possible D gene TRBD2, 7 bases. This CDR3 is built from 14 residues. CDR1 and CDR2 (germline): SGHAT, FQDESV (reference sequence). V lost 4 bases and J lost 9, with 16 bases in between.

The J gene is TRBJ2-7, the V gene TRBV30; possibly TRBD1 for D (6 bases). The CDR3 has 16 residues. Germline V CDR1 and CDR2: GTSNPN, SVGIG (reference sequence). V dropped 0 bases and J dropped 5 bases, with 20 bases sitting between them. CDR3 region: CAWSVQGGLVHDEQYF. DNA for the CDR3: TGTGCCTGGAGTGTACAAGGGGGTCTGGTTCACGACGAGCAGTACTTC.

The chain links TRBV3-1 (or the pseudogene TRBV3-2) to TRBJ1-2; unclear D gene. Germline-derived CDR1 and CDR2 are LGHDT and YNNKEL (reference sequence). This CDR3 has 13 residues. V was cut by 6 bases and J by 4 bases, with 12 bases left in between. CDR3 sequence (DNA): TGTGCCAGCAGTCGGGGTCACATCTATGGCTACACCTTC. As protein: CASSRGHIYGYTF.

The rearrangement links TRBV18 to TRBJ2-5, with D possibly matching TRBD2 (6 bases). The V and J ends lost 3 bases and 5 bases respectively, with 13 bases between them. CDR1 and CDR2 from the germline V gene are KGHSH and LQKENI. The CDR3 contains 14 residues. The CDR3 nucleotides read TGTGCCAGCTCACCGGTAAGGGGAGGCGAGACCCAGTACTTC. Residues: CASSPVRGGETQYF. The full variable domain, its missing parts supplied by reference TRBV18 and TRBJ2-5, is NAGVMQNPRHLVRRRGQEARLRCSPMKGHSHVYWYRQLPEEGLKFMVYLQKENIIDESGMPKERFSAEFPKEGPSILRIQQVVRGDSAAYFCASSPVRGGETQYFGPGTRLLVL.

V gene TRBV5-5 combines with J gene TRBJ2-5; maybe TRBD2 (7 bases). The CDR3 runs to 13 residues. Germline CDR1 SGHKS, CDR2 YYEKEE (reference sequence). V was shortened by 6 bases and J by 2 bases, with 11 bases between the two germline ends. The CDR3 coding sequence is TGTGCCAGCATGAGGGGGGGGCAAGAGACCCAGTACTTC. Its translation: CASMRGGQETQYF.

This clone has just a few counts. V is TRBV7-9 and J is TRBJ2-1; D perhaps matches TRBD2 (6 bases). Trimming took 3 bases from V and 4 from J, leaving 16 bases between them. CDR1 is SEHNR and CDR2 is FQNEAQ in the germline V gene (reference sequence). The CDR3 contains 16 residues. The CDR3 bases are TGTGCCAGCAGCTTCGGCGGGATTGGTCCTTACAATGAGCAGTTCTTC. Translation gives CASSFGGIGPYNEQFF.